This T cell receptor beta chain came from a study of T cell responses to AZD1222 COVID-19 vaccine. Regarding the study as a whole: Of spike-specific TCRs, nearly half reportedly target regions left unmutated in variants.

Data came from immunoSEQ multiplex PCR; TCRdb stores just in-frame clones and leaves some out. Among about 110,000 clones listed, about 90% were seen once. The V gene lost 3 bases and the J gene lost 2 bases, with 7 bases spanning the gap. The CDR3 sequence is 13 residues long. From germline, CDR1 is MNHNS and CDR2 SASEGT. As concerns this clone: As yet, its antigen is unknown.

The TCR was taken from an adult in good health. Here the sequenced sample was peripheral blood, taken on day 0 of AZD1222 vaccination. The chain joins TRBV6-1 to TRBJ1-2; D is unclear. The CDR3 reads CASSETLNYGYTF. The CDR3 DNA reads TGTGCCAGCAGTGAGACATTAAACTATGGCTACACCTTC.